These 7 T cell receptor beta chains originate from one sample sequenced in a study of CD8+CD57+ T cells in acquired aplastic anemia. It was genomic DNA that served as the template for profiling TCR beta VDJ and CDR3. One entry per CDR3 protein results from TCRdb running MiXCR on the reads. This table has about 40,000 distinct CDR3 sequences, 60% to 70% appearing once. CD8+CD57+ cell expansion had been shown by flow cytometry in patients chosen for sequencing. Sequencing used sorted CD4+, CD8+, or CD8+CD57+ T cells (not recorded which) from PBMCs. Every receptor here comes from a human donor with aplastic anemia.

This chain uses TRBV29-1 with TRBJ1-4; no clear D. Germline loops: CDR1 SQVTM, CDR2 ANQGSEA. There are 13 residues in the CDR3. Trimming removed 5 bases at V and 2 bases at J, with 9 bases between. CDR3 nucleotide sequence: TGCAGCGTTAACCTCAGGACTAATGAAAAACTGTTTTTT. It specifies CSVNLRTNEKLFF.

This clonotype showed up just once. J is TRBJ2-7 and V is TRBV2; 11 bases agree with TRBD1. V was clipped by 4 bases and J by 9 bases; unmatched bases: 8. This CDR3 contains 14 residues. The germline V gene has CDR1 SNHLY and CDR2 FYNNEI. The CDR3 loop is CASSVGTGGFGQYF. The CDR3 region has the DNA TGTGCCAGCAGTGTAGGGACAGGGGGATTCGGGCAGTACTTC.

This clonotype was picked up many times. V is TRBV7-9 and J is TRBJ2-4, with D unresolved. This CDR3 contains 12 residues. Germline V lookup: CDR1 SEHNR, CDR2 FQNEAQ (reference sequence). With 5 bases removed from V and 13 bases from J, the gap between germline ends came to 15 bases. CDR3 region: CASSPDGRTQYF. The CDR3 nucleotides read TGTGCCAGCAGCCCGGACGGTCGTACGCAGTACTTC.

This clonotype was detected many times. This chain joins TRBV5-1 and TRBJ2-1, with TRBD2 matching 12 bases. Germline trimming cut 5 bases from V and 7 bases from J; bases unmatched to any gene: 10. Germline V gene lookup returns CDR1 SGHRS and CDR2 YFSETQ. This CDR3 is 16 amino acids long. CDR3 region: CASSSPLAGGPNEQFF. DNA for the CDR3: TGCGCCAGCAGTTCCCCACTAGCGGGGGGCCCAAATGAGCAGTTCTTC.

This clonotype came up many times. The J gene is TRBJ2-7, the V gene TRBV3-1; D unclear. This CDR3 comprises 14 residues. CDR1 is LGHDT and CDR2 is YNNKEL in the germline V gene (reference sequence). V was pared by 0 bases and J by 3 bases, with 9 bases between. CDR3 residues: CASSQDRVVYEQYF. CDR3 coding DNA: TGTGCCAGCAGCCAAGATCGGGTAGTCTACGAGCAGTACTTC.

The CDR3 loop is CASSRQGYEQYF. CDR3 nucleotide sequence: TGTGCCAGCAGCCGACAGGGGTACGAGCAGTACTTC. V gene TRBV5-5 combines with J gene TRBJ2-7; 8 bases are a match to TRBD1. The V segment lost 4 bases and the J segment 4 bases; nucleotides outside the gene matches: 1. Looked up from germline, CDR1 is SGHKS and CDR2 is YYEKEE (reference sequence). This CDR3 region has 12 residues.

The chain carries TRBV2 and TRBJ1-2; D remains unclear. This CDR3 spans 12 amino acids. Trimming shortened V by 4 bases and J by 8 bases, and 11 bases separated the two germline ends. Germline CDR1 is SNHLY and CDR2 is FYNNEI. The CDR3 DNA is TGTGCCAGCAGTGGGGAGATGGTCGGCTACACCTTC. This translates into CASSGEMVGYTF.